The T cell receptor beta chain under discussion was sequenced for a study of T cells expressing NK-cell markers. 5'RACE template switching with UMIs generated TCR beta cDNA. One entry per CDR3 protein, without DNA, is what TCRdb gives after re-calling the 5' RACE reads. The sample has about 2,200 distinct CDR3 sequences; the top ten hold just under 75%. Whole-study findings and limits: The share of CD8+ T cells held by dominant NKG2C+ clonotypes was about 1.0-7.5% in roughly 6 donors.

Germline values: CDR1 SQVTM, CDR2 ANQGSEA. The CDR3 is 14 amino acids. Frequency places this clonotype as medium-sized (0.01 to 0.1%). Its cognate antigen is unknown. The TCR sequence derives from a woman younger than 35 in good health. The sequenced sample consisted of blood T cells: a sorted CD56 or NKG2C T cell subset, CD4+ or CD8+ T cells, or bulk PBMC T cells (not recorded which). The chain couples TRBV29-1 to TRBJ2-7; the TCRdb D gene call, TRBD2, has no DNA to confirm it. CDR3 protein: CSGSKGTSPYEQYF.